This TCR beta chain is drawn from a study of Ad26.COV2.S vaccination and SARS-CoV-2 variants. The germline V gene has CDR1 DFQATT and CDR2 SNEGSKA (reference sequence). V was shortened by 3 bases and J by 3 bases, with 11 bases between the two germline ends. This CDR3 has 13 residues. Method: immunoSEQ multiplex PCR; TCRdb's copy keeps in-frame clones and lacks some. The profile covers roughly 320,000 clones, with roughly 91% appearing a single time and 3.4% taken by the ten largest. This clone was detected only once. Treatment specified: over 15 received Ad26.COV2.S at low or high dose, single or two shots; roughly five received placebo; per-sample allocation not given. Collection of the samples took place on day 63 after the first injection of vaccine or placebo.

The chain carries TRBV20-1 and TRBJ1-2, with TRBD1 as a possible D gene (6 bases). The sample consisted of peripheral blood, taken in a trial of Ad26.COV2.S vaccine versus placebo. The TCR comes from a person aged 18-60 years who received the Ad26.COV2.S COVID-19 vaccine or a placebo. The CDR3 loop is CSASWGLDYGYTF. The CDR3 DNA reads as TGCAGTGCTAGTTGGGGGCTGGACTATGGCTACACCTTC.